Below, 8 T cell receptor beta chains from the same sample are listed, as sequenced in a study of long-term antiretroviral therapy in people with HIV. The assay, immunoSEQ v3.0, was run at survey level. Clones were read by immunoSEQ multiplex PCR, and TCRdb kept only the in-frame ones, dropping some. Of 25,000 to 35,000 clones listed, approximately 90% are singletons. The input for sequencing was unsorted PBMCs, taken 3.1 years after starting antiretroviral therapy. Receptors were obtained from a man in his late teens or twenties with HIV.

This clone was seen once. The chain has TRBV4-2 and TRBJ2-7, with a weak D call TRBD1 (6 bases). The CDR3 extends over 15 amino acids. The V end was cut by 0 bases, the J end by 0 bases, with 9 bases between. CDR1 is LGHNA and CDR2 is YNFKEQ in the germline V gene. The DNA for the CDR3 is TGTGCCAGCAGCCAAGAAGGGGGAAGCTCCTACGAGCAGTACTTC. It is translated as CASSQEGGSSYEQYF.

The rearrangement uses TRBV14 and TRBJ2-1; D is uncertain. The germline CDR1 and CDR2 sequences are SGHDN and FVKESK. CDR3 length: 15 residues. Trimming removed 1 base at V and 4 bases at J, with 11 bases between. The CDR3 loop reads CASSQGLGNYNEQFF. CDR3 nucleotides: TGTGCCAGCAGCCAAGGGTTGGGAAATTACAATGAGCAGTTCTTC.

The table lists this clone with a count of one. The chain couples TRBV5-1 to TRBJ2-3; 10 bases match TRBD2. This CDR3 is 16 amino acids long. Germline CDR1 is SGHRS and CDR2 is YFSETQ. With V trimmed by 0 bases and J by 5 bases, 6 bases remained unmatched. The CDR3 DNA follows: TGCGCCAGCAGCTTGGCCCCTAGCGGGAGAGTAGATACGCAGTATTTT. Translating gives CASSLAPSGRVDTQYF.

V usage is TRBV20-1 and J usage is TRBJ2-5, with no clear D. The CDR3 sequence is 11 residues long. The V gene's germline CDR1 is DFQATT and CDR2 SNEGSKA (reference sequence). Trimming took off 0 bases at V and 5 bases at J, with 4 bases between the two ends. CDR3 loop: CSARDRETQYF. In nucleotides, the CDR3 is TGCAGTGCTAGAGATCGCGAGACCCAGTACTTC.

This clone appeared once. The rearrangement joins TRBV6-5 to TRBJ2-1; 7 positions match TRBD1. The junction had 0 bases not matched to a gene; V was cut back by 8 bases and J by 5 bases. The germline CDR1 and CDR2 sequences are MNHEY and SVGAGI. The CDR3 consists of 11 residues. Written as DNA, the CDR3 is TGTGCCAGCGGGACAGACAATGAGCAGTTCTTC. Translated, it gives CASGTDNEQFF.

The chain employs TRBV6-6 and TRBJ2-7; D is ambiguous. Trimming left V 6 bases short and J 7 bases short, with 10 bases between. The CDR3 length is 11 residues. Germline CDR1 is MNHNY and CDR2 is SVGAGI (reference sequence). The CDR3 sequence: CASSHTGEQYF. DNA for the CDR3: TGTGCCAGCAGCCACACTGGGGAGCAGTACTTC.

The rearrangement uses TRBV9 and TRBJ2-2; no clear D. Trimming removed 4 bases at V and 6 bases at J, with 13 bases between. Germline values: CDR1 SGDLS, CDR2 YYNGEE. The CDR3 is 14 residues long. The CDR3 region is CASSPLAEAGELFF. DNA of the CDR3: TGTGCCAGCAGCCCCCTGGCGGAAGCCGGGGAGCTGTTTTTT.

The chain combines TRBV7-2 with TRBJ2-7; D is ambiguous. Germline lookup yields CDR1 SGHTA and CDR2 FQGNSA. V was shortened by 1 base and J by 0 bases, with 10 bases between the two germline ends. The CDR3 is 15 residues long. The CDR3 protein is CASSLGDLSSYEQYF. The CDR3 nucleotides are TGTGCCAGCAGCTTAGGGGATTTAAGCTCCTACGAGCAGTACTTC.